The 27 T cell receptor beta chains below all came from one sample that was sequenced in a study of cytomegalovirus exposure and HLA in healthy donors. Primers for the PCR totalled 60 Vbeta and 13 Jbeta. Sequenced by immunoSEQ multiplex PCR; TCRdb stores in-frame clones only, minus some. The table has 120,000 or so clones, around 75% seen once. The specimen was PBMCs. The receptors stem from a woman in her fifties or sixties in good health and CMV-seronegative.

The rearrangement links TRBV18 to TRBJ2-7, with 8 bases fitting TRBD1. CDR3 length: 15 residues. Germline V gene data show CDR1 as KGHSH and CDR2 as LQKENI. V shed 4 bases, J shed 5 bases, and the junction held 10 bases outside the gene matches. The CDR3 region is CASSLGDRGFDEQYF. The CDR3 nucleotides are TGTGCCAGCTCACTAGGTGACAGGGGTTTCGACGAGCAGTACTTC. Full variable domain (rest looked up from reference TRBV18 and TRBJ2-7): NAGVMQNPRHLVRRRGQEARLRCSPMKGHSHVYWYRQLPEEGLKFMVYLQKENIIDESGMPKERFSAEFPKEGPSILRIQQVVRGDSAAYFCASSLGDRGFDEQYFGPGTRLTVT.

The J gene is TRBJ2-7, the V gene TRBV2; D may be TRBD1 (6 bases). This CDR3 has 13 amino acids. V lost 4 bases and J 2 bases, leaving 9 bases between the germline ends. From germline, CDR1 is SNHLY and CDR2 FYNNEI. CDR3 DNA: TGTGCCAGCAGTGCCACAGGGACCTACGAGCAGTACTTC. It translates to CASSATGTYEQYF.

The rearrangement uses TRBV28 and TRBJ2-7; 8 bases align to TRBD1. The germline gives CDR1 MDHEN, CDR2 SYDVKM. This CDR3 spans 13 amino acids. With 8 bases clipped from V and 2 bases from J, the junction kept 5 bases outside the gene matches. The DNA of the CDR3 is TGTGCCAGCCGGACAGGGATTCCCTACGAGCAGTACTTC. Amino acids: CASRTGIPYEQYF.

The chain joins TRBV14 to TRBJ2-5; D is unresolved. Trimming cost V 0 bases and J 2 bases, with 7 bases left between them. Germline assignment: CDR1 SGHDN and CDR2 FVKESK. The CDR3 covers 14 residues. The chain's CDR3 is CASSQDTVQETQYF. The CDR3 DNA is TGTGCCAGCAGCCAAGATACTGTACAAGAGACCCAGTACTTC.

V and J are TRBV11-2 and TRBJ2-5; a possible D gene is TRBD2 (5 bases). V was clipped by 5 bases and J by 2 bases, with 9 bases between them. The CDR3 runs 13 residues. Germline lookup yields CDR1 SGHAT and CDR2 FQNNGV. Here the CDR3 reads CASSRDPQETQYF. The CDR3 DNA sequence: TGTGCCAGCAGCCGGGATCCGCAAGAGACCCAGTACTTC.

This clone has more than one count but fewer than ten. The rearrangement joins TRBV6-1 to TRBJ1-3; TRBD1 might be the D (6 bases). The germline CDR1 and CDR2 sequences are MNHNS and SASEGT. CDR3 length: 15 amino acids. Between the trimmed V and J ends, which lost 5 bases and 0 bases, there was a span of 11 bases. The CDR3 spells CASSTGGLSGNTIYF. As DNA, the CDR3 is TGTGCCAGCAGTACGGGGGGCCTCTCTGGAAACACCATATATTTT.

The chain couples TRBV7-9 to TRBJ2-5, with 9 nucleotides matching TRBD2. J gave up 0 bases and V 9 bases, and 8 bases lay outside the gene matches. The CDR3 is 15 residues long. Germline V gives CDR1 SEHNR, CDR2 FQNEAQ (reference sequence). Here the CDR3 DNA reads TGTGCCAGTCTTCTTAGCGGGGGACACCAAGAGACCCAGTACTTC. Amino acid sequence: CASLLSGGHQETQYF.

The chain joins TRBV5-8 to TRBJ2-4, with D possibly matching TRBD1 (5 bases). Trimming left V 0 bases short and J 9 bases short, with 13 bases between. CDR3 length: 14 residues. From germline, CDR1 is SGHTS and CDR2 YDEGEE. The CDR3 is CASSLAGSLGIQYF. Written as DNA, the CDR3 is TGTGCCAGCAGCTTGGCAGGGTCCCTTGGCATTCAGTACTTC.

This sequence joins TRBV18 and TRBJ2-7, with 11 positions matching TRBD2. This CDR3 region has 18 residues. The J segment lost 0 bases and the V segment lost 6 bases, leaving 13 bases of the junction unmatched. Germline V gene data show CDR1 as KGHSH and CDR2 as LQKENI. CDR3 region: CASSLGKTGTSGSYEQYF. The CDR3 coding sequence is TGTGCCAGCTCCCTCGGGAAGACCGGGACTAGCGGCTCCTACGAGCAGTACTTC.

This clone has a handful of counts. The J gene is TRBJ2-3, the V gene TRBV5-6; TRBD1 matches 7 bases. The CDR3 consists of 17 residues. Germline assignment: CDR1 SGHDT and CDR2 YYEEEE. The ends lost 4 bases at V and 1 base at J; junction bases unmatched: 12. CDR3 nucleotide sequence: TGTGCCAGCAGCGATGGACAGGACGGTAGAGGCACAGATACGCAGTATTTT. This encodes CASSDGQDGRGTDTQYF.

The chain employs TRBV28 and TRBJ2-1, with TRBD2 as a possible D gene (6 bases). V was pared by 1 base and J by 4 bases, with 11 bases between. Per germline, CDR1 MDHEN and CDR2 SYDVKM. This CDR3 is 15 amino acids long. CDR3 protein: CASSLSPGLYNEQFF. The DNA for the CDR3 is TGTGCCAGCAGTTTATCTCCCGGACTATACAATGAGCAGTTCTTC.

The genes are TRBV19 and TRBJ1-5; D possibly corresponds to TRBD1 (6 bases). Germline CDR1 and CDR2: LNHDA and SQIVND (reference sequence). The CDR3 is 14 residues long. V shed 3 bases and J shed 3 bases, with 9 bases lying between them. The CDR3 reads CASSIRDNNQPQHF. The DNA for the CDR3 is TGTGCCAGTAGTATCCGGGACAACAATCAGCCCCAGCATTTT.

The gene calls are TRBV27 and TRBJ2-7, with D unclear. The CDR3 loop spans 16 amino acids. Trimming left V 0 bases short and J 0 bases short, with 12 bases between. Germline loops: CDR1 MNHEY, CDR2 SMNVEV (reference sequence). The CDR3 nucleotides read TGTGCCAGCAGTTTATCAACAGTCCCAAGCTCCTACGAGCAGTACTTC. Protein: CASSLSTVPSSYEQYF.

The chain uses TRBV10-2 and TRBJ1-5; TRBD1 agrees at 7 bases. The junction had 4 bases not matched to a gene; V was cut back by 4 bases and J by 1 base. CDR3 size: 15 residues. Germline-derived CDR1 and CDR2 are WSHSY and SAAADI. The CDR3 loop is CASSGRTGSNQPQHF. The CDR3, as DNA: TGCGCCAGCAGTGGAAGGACAGGCAGCAATCAGCCCCAGCATTTT.

The CDR3 DNA reads as TGTGCCAGCAGAGGACAGGGAGGTCTTACTGAAGCTTTCTTT. As protein: CASRGQGGLTEAFF. The V and J genes are TRBV6-5 and TRBJ1-1; TRBD1 aligns across 8 bases. Losses at the gene ends were 6 bases for V and 5 bases for J; bases not matched to a gene: 8. The germline gives CDR1 MNHEY, CDR2 SVGAGI. CDR3 size: 14 residues.

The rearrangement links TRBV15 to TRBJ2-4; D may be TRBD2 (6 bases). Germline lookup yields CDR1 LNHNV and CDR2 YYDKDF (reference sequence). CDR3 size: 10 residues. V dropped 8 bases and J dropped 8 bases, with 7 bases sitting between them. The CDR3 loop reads CATGEDIQYF. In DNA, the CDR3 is TGTGCCACCGGGGAGGACATTCAGTACTTC.

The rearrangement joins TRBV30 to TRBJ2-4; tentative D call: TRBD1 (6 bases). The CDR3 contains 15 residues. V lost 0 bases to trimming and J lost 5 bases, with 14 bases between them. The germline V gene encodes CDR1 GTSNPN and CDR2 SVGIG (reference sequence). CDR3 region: CAWSVLPGVENIQYF. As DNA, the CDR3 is TGTGCCTGGAGTGTACTACCAGGGGTTGAAAACATTCAGTACTTC. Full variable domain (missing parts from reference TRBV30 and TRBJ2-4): SQTIHQWPATLVQPVGSPLSLECTVEGTSNPNLYWYRQAAGRGLQLLFYSVGIGQISSEVPQNLSASRPQDRQFILSSKKLLLSDSGFYLCAWSVLPGVENIQYFGAGTRLSVL.

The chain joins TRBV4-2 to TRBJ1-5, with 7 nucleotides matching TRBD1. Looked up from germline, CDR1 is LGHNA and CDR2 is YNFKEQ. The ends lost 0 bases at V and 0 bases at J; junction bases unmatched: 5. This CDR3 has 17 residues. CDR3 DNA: TGTGCCAGCAGCCAAGAGGGGACAGCATATAGCAATCAGCCCCAGCATTTT. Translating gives CASSQEGTAYSNQPQHF.

The CDR3 spells CASSPTATNEKLFF. Written as DNA, the CDR3 is TGTGCCAGCAGCCCGACTGCAACTAATGAAAAACTGTTTTTT. The rearrangement uses TRBV6-1 and TRBJ1-4, with D unclear. The CDR3 extends over 14 amino acids. The V end was cut by 6 bases, the J end by 0 bases, with 8 bases between. Germline V gene data show CDR1 as MNHNS and CDR2 as SASEGT.

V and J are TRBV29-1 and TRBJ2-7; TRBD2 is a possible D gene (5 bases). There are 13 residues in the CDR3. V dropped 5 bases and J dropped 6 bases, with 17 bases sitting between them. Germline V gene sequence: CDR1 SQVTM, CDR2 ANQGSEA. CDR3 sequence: CSVLGLFEGEQYF. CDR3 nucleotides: TGCAGCGTTTTGGGGTTGTTTGAGGGCGAGCAGTACTTC.

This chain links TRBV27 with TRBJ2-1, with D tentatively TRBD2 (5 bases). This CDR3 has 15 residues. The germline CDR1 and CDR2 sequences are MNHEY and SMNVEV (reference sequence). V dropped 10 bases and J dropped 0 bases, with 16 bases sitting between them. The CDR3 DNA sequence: TGTGCCACAAAGAGAGGGTCCGACTCCTACAATGAGCAGTTCTTC. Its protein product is CATKRGSDSYNEQFF.

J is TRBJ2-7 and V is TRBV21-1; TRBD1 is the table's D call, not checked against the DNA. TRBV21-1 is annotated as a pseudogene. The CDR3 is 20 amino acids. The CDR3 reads CASSLFSPGAAREPTYEQYF. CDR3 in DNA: TGTGCCAGCAGCTTATTCAGTCCAGGGGCGGCAAGGGAGCCCACCTACGAGCAGTACTTC.

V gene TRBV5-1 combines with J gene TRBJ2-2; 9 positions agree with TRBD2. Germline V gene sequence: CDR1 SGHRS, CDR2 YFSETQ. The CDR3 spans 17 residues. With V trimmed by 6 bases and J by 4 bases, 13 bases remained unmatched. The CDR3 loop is CASTPSLAGVGTGELFF. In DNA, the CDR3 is TGCGCCAGCACCCCAAGTTTAGCGGGAGTTGGCACCGGGGAGCTGTTTTTT.

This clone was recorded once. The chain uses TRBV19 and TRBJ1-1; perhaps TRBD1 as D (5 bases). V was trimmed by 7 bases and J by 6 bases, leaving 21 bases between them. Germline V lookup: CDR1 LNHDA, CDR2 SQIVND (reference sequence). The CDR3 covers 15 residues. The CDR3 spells CASIMNGGRGAEAFF. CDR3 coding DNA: TGTGCCAGTATCATGAACGGGGGACGGGGCGCTGAAGCTTTCTTT.

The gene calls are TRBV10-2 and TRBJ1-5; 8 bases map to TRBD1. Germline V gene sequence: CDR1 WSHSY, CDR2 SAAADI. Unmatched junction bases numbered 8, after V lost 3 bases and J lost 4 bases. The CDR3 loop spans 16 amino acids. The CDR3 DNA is TGCGCCAGCAGTGACCGACCCGACAGGGGTAATCAGCCCCAGCATTTT. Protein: CASSDRPDRGNQPQHF.

The CDR3 DNA sequence: TGTGCCAGCAGCCCTAAACAGGGATTAATGAACACTGAAGCTTTCTTT. It translates to CASSPKQGLMNTEAFF. This chain connects TRBV9 to TRBJ1-1; the D gene is possibly TRBD1 (6 bases). Trimming removed 4 bases from V and 0 bases from J, with 16 bases in between. Germline CDR1 reads SGDLS; CDR2 reads YYNGEE. This CDR3 is built from 16 residues.

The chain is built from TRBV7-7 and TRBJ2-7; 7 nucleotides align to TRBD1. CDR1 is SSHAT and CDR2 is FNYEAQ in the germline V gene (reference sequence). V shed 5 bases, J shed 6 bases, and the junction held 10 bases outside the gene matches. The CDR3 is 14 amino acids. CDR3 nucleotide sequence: TGTGCCAGCAGCCCTGGGGACAGTTCGGGCGAGCAGTACTTC. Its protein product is CASSPGDSSGEQYF. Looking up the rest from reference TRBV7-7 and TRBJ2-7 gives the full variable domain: GAGVSQSPRYKVTKRGQDVTLRCDPISSHATLYWYQQALGQGPEFLTYFNYEAQPDKSGLPSDRFSAERPEGSISTLTIQRTEQRDSAMYRCASSPGDSSGEQYFGPGTRLTVT.